The present entry profiles one T cell receptor beta chain with its context. This entry comes from a study of blood T cell repertoires in COVID-19. As for the study in general: Whether acute or convalescent, the COVID-19 samples came from the United States, Italy and Spain. T cells, B-cell-depleted T cells, or PBMCs provided the cDNA or gDNA that served as material.

Authors' methods: Nucleated cell counts were estimated from reference gene primer amplification. Produced via immunoSEQ multiplex PCR; TCRdb's table is partial and in-frame only. V, J and clone size derive from that table, while D and trimming were established from the DNA sequence. Here the sample spans about 210,000 clones, around 80% being singletons. This CDR3 contains 15 residues. J gave up 4 bases and V 4 bases, and 8 bases lay outside the gene matches. CDR1 and CDR2 from the germline V gene are SEHNR and FQNEAQ (reference sequence). Sequenced material: peripheral blood. This chain links TRBV7-9 with TRBJ2-5; 8 bases map to TRBD1. The clonotype comes from a woman in her thirties or forties with acute or convalescent COVID-19. The CDR3 DNA is TGTGCCAGCAGCTGGCTAGGGGGGACAGGAGAGACCCAGTACTTC. As protein: CASSWLGGTGETQYF.